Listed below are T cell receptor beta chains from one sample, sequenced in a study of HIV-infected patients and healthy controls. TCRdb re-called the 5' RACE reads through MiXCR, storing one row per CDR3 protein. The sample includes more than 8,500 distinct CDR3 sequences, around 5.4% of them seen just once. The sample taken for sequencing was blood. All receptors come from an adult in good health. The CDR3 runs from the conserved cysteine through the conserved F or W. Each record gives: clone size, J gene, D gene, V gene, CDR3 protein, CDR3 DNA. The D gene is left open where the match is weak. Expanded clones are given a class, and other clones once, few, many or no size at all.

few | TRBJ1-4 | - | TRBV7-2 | CASSPARGTEKLFF | TGTGCCAGCAGCCCCGCAAGGGGGACCGAAAAACTGTTTTTT
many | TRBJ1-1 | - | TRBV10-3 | CAISELSGSGTEAFF | TGTGCCATCAGTGAGTTATCAGGGTCCGGCACTGAAGCTTTCTTT
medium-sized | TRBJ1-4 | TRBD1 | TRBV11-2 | CASSADRGEKLFF | TGTGCCAGCAGCGCGGACAGGGGTGAAAAACTGTTTTTT
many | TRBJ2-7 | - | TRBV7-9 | CASTPPQSMNYEQYF | TGTGCCAGCACCCCTCCCCAGAGCATGAACTACGAGCAGTACTTC
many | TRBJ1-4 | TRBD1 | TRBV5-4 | CASSFGQGKGGEKLFF | TGTGCCAGCAGCTTTGGACAGGGGAAAGGGGGTGAAAAACTGTTTTTT
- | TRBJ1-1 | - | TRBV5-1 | CASSSYNTEAFF | TGCGCCAGCAGCTCCTATAACACTGAAGCTTTCTTT
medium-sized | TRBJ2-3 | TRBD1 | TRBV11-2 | CASSPGQGSPRTDTQYF | TGTGCCAGCAGCCCGGGACAGGGATCCCCTCGCACAGATACGCAGTATTTT
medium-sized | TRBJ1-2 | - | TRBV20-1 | CSAGQGNYGYTF | TGCAGTGCAGGACAAGGGAACTATGGCTACACCTTC
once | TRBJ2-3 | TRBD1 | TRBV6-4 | CASSDGTGGSDTQYF | TGTGCCAGCAGTGACGGGACAGGGGGTTCAGATACGCAGTATTTT
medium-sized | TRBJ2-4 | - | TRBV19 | CASSIPQVAKNIQYF | TGTGCCAGTAGTATACCCCAGGTAGCCAAAAACATTCAGTACTTC
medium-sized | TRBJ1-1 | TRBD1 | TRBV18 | CASTKTGGEGAFF | TGTGCCAGCACAAAGACAGGGGGCGAGGGAGCTTTCTTT
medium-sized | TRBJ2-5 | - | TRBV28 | CASSLGGFHQETQYF | TGTGCCAGCAGTTTAGGAGGCTTCCACCAAGAGACCCAGTACTTC
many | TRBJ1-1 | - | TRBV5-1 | CASSGHWDTEAFF | TGCGCCAGCAGCGGACACTGGGACACTGAAGCTTTCTTT
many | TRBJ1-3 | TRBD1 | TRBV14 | CASSRSGTGVGNTIYF | TGTGCCAGCAGCCGATCCGGGACAGGGGTTGGAAACACCATATATTTT
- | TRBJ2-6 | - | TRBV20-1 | CSARDLNAGANVLTF | TGCAGTGCTAGAGACTTGAATGCTGGGGCCAACGTCCTGACTTTC
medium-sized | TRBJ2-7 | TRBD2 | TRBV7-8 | CASSLVRTSGYEQYF | TGTGCCAGCAGCTTAGTCCGGACTAGCGGTTACGAGCAGTACTTC
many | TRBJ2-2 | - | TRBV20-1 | CSARNSGWNTGELFF | TGCAGTGCTAGAAACAGCGGCTGGAACACCGGGGAGCTGTTTTTT
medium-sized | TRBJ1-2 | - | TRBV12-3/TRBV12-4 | CASSFSQSYGYTF | TGTGCCAGCAGTTTCTCACAGAGCTATGGCTACACCTTC
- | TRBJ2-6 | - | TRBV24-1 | CAADSGANVLTF | TGTGCCGCCGATTCAGGGGCCAACGTCCTGACTTTC
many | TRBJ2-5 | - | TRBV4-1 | CASSQIGQKETQYF | TGCGCCAGCAGCCAAATAGGACAGAAAGAGACCCAGTACTTC
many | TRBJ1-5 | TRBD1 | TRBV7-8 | CASSSTSFRGQQPQHF | TGTGCCAGCAGCTCCACCTCTTTCAGGGGGCAACAGCCCCAGCATTTT
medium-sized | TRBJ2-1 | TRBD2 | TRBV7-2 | CASSLAGSGGSYF | TGTGCCAGCAGCTTAGCTGGTAGCGGGGGGTCCTACTTC
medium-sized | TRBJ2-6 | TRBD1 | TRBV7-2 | CASSRTTRRGTGVRSGANVLTF | TGTGCCAGCAGCCGAACCACGCGGCGCGGGACAGGGGTTCGATCTGGGGCCAACGTCCTGACTTTC
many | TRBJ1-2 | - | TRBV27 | CATLPRFGSGFSGYTF | TGTGCCACCCTTCCGAGGTTTGGATCGGGCTTCAGTGGCTACACCTTC
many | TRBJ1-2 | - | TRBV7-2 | CASSLGVSAGAGYGYTF | TGTGCCAGCAGCTTAGGTGTTAGCGCAGGGGCAGGCTATGGCTACACCTTC
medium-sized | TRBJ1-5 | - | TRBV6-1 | CASRKFGDSNQPQHF | TGTGCCAGCAGAAAATTCGGGGATAGCAATCAGCCCCAGCATTTT
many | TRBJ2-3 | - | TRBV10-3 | CAIKGAFSTDTQYF | TGTGCCATTAAAGGGGCCTTCAGCACAGATACGCAGTATTTT
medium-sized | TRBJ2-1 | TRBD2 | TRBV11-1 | CASSRKSRLAGGTTLYNEQFF | TGTGCCAGCAGCCGTAAGTCAAGACTAGCGGGAGGTACCACCCTATACAATGAGCAGTTCTTC
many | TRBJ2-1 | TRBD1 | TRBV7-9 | CASSFTGGRGGEQFF | TGTGCCAGCAGCTTCACAGGGGGCAGGGGTGGAGAGCAGTTCTTC
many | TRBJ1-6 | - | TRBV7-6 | CASSLGDYNSPLHF | TGTGCCAGCAGCTTAGGAGACTATAATTCACCCCTCCACTTT
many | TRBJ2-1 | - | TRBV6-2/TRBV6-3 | CASRLGQYNEQFF | TGTGCCAGCAGGTTGGGACAATACAATGAGCAGTTCTTC
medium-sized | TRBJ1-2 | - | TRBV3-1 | CASSLGSYGYTF | TGTGCCAGCTCGTTAGGGTCCTATGGCTACACCTTC
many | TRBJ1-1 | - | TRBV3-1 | CASSQTRTGEAFF | TGTGCCAGCAGCCAAACTCGGACGGGGGAAGCTTTCTTT
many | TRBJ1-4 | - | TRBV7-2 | CASSSSVNEKLFF | TGTGCCAGCAGCTCGTCGGTTAATGAAAAACTGTTTTTT
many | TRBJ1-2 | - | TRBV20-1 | CSAPGRNNYGYTF | TGCAGTGCTCCCGGACGGAATAACTATGGCTACACCTTC
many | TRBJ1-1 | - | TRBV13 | CASSLRQGTNTEAFF | TGTGCCAGCAGCTTAAGGCAGGGGACGAACACTGAAGCTTTCTTT
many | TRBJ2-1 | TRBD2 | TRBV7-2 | CAIVAREGSSYNEQFF | TGTGCCATCGTAGCGCGGGAGGGGAGCTCCTACAATGAGCAGTTCTTC
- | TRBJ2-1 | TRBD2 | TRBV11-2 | CASSFGAGGEYNEQFF | TGTGCCAGCAGCTTCGGGGCGGGAGGCGAATACAATGAGCAGTTCTTC
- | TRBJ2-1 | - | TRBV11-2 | CASSLVGGTSNEQFF | TGTGCCAGCAGCTTAGTGGGGGGCACGAGCAATGAGCAGTTCTTC
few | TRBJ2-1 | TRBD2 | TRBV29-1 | CSVGLAGSQFF | TGCAGCGTGGGACTAGCGGGCTCTCAGTTCTTC
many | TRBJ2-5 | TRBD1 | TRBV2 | CASSQQGGQETQYF | TGTGCCAGCAGTCAACAGGGGGGACAAGAGACCCAGTACTTC
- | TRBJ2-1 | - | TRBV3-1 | CASSLYHLLSYNEQFF | TGTGCCAGCAGCCTCTACCACCTTCTGTCCTACAATGAGCAGTTCTTC
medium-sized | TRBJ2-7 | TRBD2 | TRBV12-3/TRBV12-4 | CASSLLAGGSSEQYF | TGTGCCAGCAGTTTGTTAGCGGGGGGGAGCTCCGAGCAGTACTTC
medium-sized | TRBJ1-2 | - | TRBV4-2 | CASSHTPPDRYTF | TGTGCCAGCAGCCATACCCCACCCGATCGCTACACCTTC
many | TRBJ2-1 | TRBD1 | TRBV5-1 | CASSLEGAPYNEQFF | TGCGCCAGCAGCTTGGAGGGGGCCCCCTACAATGAGCAGTTCTTC
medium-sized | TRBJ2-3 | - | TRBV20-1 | CSATGANTDTQYF | TGCAGTGCTACGGGGGCAAACACAGATACGCAGTATTTT
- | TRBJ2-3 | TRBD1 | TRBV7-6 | CASSPRQGLTDTQYF | TGTGCCAGCAGCCCTCGACAGGGTCTCACAGATACGCAGTATTTT
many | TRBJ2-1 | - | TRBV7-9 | CASSPGGGGEQFF | TGTGCCAGCAGCCCAGGGGGAGGAGGTGAGCAGTTCTTC
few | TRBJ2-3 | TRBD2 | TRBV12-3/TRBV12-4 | CASSLAAGGDTQYF | TGTGCCAGCAGTTTAGCGGCGGGGGGGGATACGCAGTATTTT
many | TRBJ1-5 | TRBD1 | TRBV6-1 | CASSGTGGQPQHF | TGTGCCAGCAGTGGGACAGGAGGTCAGCCCCAGCATTTT
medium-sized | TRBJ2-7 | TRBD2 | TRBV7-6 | CASSLAGGGDEQYF | TGTGCCAGCAGCCTAGCGGGAGGCGGGGACGAGCAGTACTTC
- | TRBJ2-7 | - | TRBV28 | CASSLGGATGEQYF | TGTGCCAGCAGTTTAGGGGGCGCGACCGGCGAGCAGTACTTC
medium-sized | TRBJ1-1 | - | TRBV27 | CASSPPGFGTEAFF | TGTGCCAGCAGCCCCCCAGGGTTCGGCACTGAAGCTTTCTTT
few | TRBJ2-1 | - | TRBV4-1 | CASSQIGQMYEQFF | TGCGCCAGCAGCCAGATCGGCCAGATGTATGAGCAGTTCTTC
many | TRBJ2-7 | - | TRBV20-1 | CSAREVGYAYEQYF | TGCAGTGCTAGAGAAGTGGGGTACGCCTACGAGCAGTACTTC
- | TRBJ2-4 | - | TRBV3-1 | CASSQTGNIQYF | TGTGCCAGCAGCCAAACAGGAAACATTCAGTACTTC
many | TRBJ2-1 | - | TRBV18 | CASSLLNRVGGEQFF | TGTGCCAGCTCACTCTTAAACAGGGTTGGTGGTGAGCAGTTCTTC
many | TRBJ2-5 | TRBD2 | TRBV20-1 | CSARDGSSGTETQYF | TGCAGTGCTAGAGATGGTTCTAGCGGGACTGAGACCCAGTACTTC
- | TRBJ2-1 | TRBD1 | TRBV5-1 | CASTPGQGRYNEQFF | TGCGCCAGCACGCCTGGACAGGGACGGTACAATGAGCAGTTCTTC
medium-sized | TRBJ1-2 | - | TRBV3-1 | CASSQVRAEYTF | TGTGCCAGCAGCCAAGTCCGGGCTGAGTACACCTTC